This passage covers 29 T cell receptor beta chains from one sample sequenced in a study of blood T cells in healthy people across ages. Using a J-beta primer mix together with a sample-barcoded 5' primer, a second PCR was run for roughly 7 to 11 cycles. A single record per CDR3 protein comes from TCRdb applying MiXCR to the 5' RACE reads. The sample records a few hundred thousand distinct CDR3 sequences, approximately 47% being singletons. Sequencing used blood. These receptors originate from a man in his sixties in good health.

The V and J genes are TRBV20-1 and TRBJ2-2, with 10 bases that match TRBD2. The CDR3 is 15 residues long. The germline gives CDR1 DFQATT, CDR2 SNEGSKA (reference sequence). The trim removed 3 bases at V and 5 bases at J, leaving 6 bases unmatched. The CDR3 protein is CSARSSGRVTGELFF. DNA of the CDR3: TGCAGTGCTAGGTCGAGCGGGAGGGTTACCGGGGAGCTGTTTTTT.

The V and J genes are TRBV18 and TRBJ1-5; D call uncertain. The CDR3 has 13 amino acids. V lost 3 bases and J 6 bases, leaving 9 bases between the germline ends. Germline V gene lookup returns CDR1 KGHSH and CDR2 LQKENI. The CDR3 sequence: CASSPGITQPQHF. The CDR3 DNA reads as TGTGCCAGCTCACCGGGCATAACTCAGCCCCAGCATTTT. The full variable domain, completed using reference TRBV18 and TRBJ1-5, is NAGVMQNPRHLVRRRGQEARLRCSPMKGHSHVYWYRQLPEEGLKFMVYLQKENIIDESGMPKERFSAEFPKEGPSILRIQQVVRGDSAAYFCASSPGITQPQHFGDGTRLSIL.

This clonotype was detected many times. The CDR3 loop reads CASSVGGIQETQYF. The CDR3 DNA is TGTGCCAGCAGCGTAGGGGGGATCCAAGAGACCCAGTACTTC. The V and J genes are TRBV25-1 and TRBJ2-5, with D perhaps given as TRBD1 or TRBD2 (6 bases each). Germline-derived CDR1 and CDR2 are MGHDK and SYGVNS. V was cut by 6 bases and J by 1 base, with 12 bases left in between. This CDR3 has 14 residues.

V and J are TRBV10-3 and TRBJ2-1; 10 bases are a match to TRBD2. The length of the CDR3 is 16 residues. Germline loops: CDR1 ENHRY, CDR2 SYGVKD. V lost 4 bases and J lost 7; bases outside the gene matches: 10. The CDR3 nucleotides read TGTGCCATCAGTGCCCAACTAGCGGGGCTACTTAATGAGCAGTTCTTC. Protein sequence: CAISAQLAGLLNEQFF.

The V gene is TRBV20-1, the J gene TRBJ2-3; weak D call: TRBD2 (7 bases). The V and J ends lost 0 bases and 7 bases respectively, with 11 bases between them. Germline lookup yields CDR1 DFQATT and CDR2 SNEGSKA (reference sequence). This CDR3 is built from 13 residues. The CDR3 nucleotides are TGCAGTGCTAGAGAAGGGGGGGTCCATACGCAGTATTTT. Translating gives CSAREGGVHTQYF.

The chain has TRBV12-3 or TRBV12-4 and TRBJ2-5; D possibly uses TRBD1 or TRBD2 (5 bases each). Trimming cost V 5 bases and J 2 bases, with 18 bases left between them. This CDR3 comprises 16 residues. The CDR3 here is CASSPTPRDPQETQYF. CDR3 DNA sequence: TGTGCCAGCAGTCCCACACCCCGGGACCCTCAAGAGACCCAGTACTTC.

The J gene is TRBJ2-1, the V gene TRBV28; TRBD1 or TRBD2 may be the D gene (5 bases each). The CDR3 extends over 15 amino acids. Germline CDR1 and CDR2: MDHEN and SYDVKM. Trimming took 2 bases from V and 7 from J, leaving 15 bases between them. In nucleotides, the CDR3 is TGTGCCAGCAGTTTACGGGGCCTCCCTGGGAATGAGCAGTTCTTC. This translates into CASSLRGLPGNEQFF.

The rearrangement joins TRBV4-2 to TRBJ1-5; D is unclear. V lost 0 bases and J lost 7, with 7 bases in between. The CDR3 length is 13 residues. Germline V gives CDR1 LGHNA, CDR2 YNFKEQ. CDR3 DNA sequence: TGTGCCAGCAGCCAAGAGGTTGGCCAGCCCCAGCATTTT. This codes for CASSQEVGQPQHF.

This clonotype appeared a few times. The chain carries TRBV15 and TRBJ2-1, with 11 positions matching TRBD2. V shed 3 bases and J 5 bases; nucleotides not matched to a gene: 6. Per the germline V gene, CDR1 is LNHNV and CDR2 is YYDKDF (reference sequence). This CDR3 comprises 16 residues. DNA of the CDR3: TGTGCCACCAGCAGGGGTAGCGGGGGGGTTAACAATGAGCAGTTCTTC. Encoded protein: CATSRGSGGVNNEQFF. Using reference TRBV15 and TRBJ2-1 for the parts outside the CDR3, the full variable domain is DAMVIQNPRYQVTQFGKPVTLSCSQTLNHNVMYWYQQKSSQAPKLLFHYYDKDFNNEADTPDNFQSRRPNTSFCFLDIRSPGLGDTAMYLCATSRGSGGVNNEQFFGPGTRLTVL.

The chain carries TRBV5-1 and TRBJ2-7; D is ambiguous. The V gene lost 4 bases and the J gene lost 6 bases, with 17 bases spanning the gap. Germline-derived CDR1 and CDR2 are SGHRS and YFSETQ. The CDR3 length is 14 residues. DNA of the CDR3: TGCGCCAGCAGCCCCGGAATTCGCTCGACCGAGCAGTACTTC. Translated, it gives CASSPGIRSTEQYF.

This clonotype showed up many times. The CDR3 nucleotides read TGCGCCAGCAGCCAAGGGGAAAGGATTGGACTCGATTCACCCCTCCACTTT. Residues: CASSQGERIGLDSPLHF. V and J are TRBV4-3 and TRBJ1-6; D unresolved. CDR1 is LGHNA and CDR2 is YSLEER in the germline V gene. This CDR3 comprises 17 residues. Trimming pared 1 base from V and 8 bases from J, leaving 18 bases between.

The chain is built from TRBV7-2 and TRBJ2-5; TRBD2 matches at 11 bases. The J segment lost 5 bases and the V segment lost 4 bases, leaving 6 bases of the junction unmatched. Germline V gene data show CDR1 as SGHTA and CDR2 as FQGNSA. This CDR3 has 15 amino acids. The CDR3 loop reads CASSSTSGNWETQYF. CDR3 sequence (DNA): TGTGCCAGCAGCTCGACTAGCGGGAACTGGGAGACCCAGTACTTC.

The chain carries TRBV28 and TRBJ2-7, with 7 bases identical to TRBD2. CDR3 length: 15 amino acids. The germline V gene has CDR1 MDHEN and CDR2 SYDVKM. Trimming took 5 bases from V and 6 from J; bases not matched to a gene: 13. This CDR3 is CASSHRLAEEVEQYF. CDR3 in DNA: TGTGCCAGCAGTCACCGACTAGCCGAGGAGGTCGAGCAGTACTTC. The full variable domain, completed using reference TRBV28 and TRBJ2-7, is DVKVTQSSRYLVKRTGEKVFLECVQDMDHENMFWYRQDPGLGLRLIYFSYDVKMKEKGDIPEGYSVSREKKERFSLILESASTNQTSMYLCASSHRLAEEVEQYFGPGTRLTVT.

The J gene is TRBJ2-3, the V gene TRBV5-6; no clear D gene. This CDR3 comprises 13 residues. V lost 5 bases and J lost 2, with 9 bases in between. From germline, CDR1 is SGHDT and CDR2 YYEEEE. The CDR3 reads CASRPYHTDTQYF. CDR3 nucleotides: TGTGCCAGCAGACCCTACCACACAGATACGCAGTATTTT.

A word on this clonotype: A read error may be the cause here, since a much bigger clone is one base away. CDR3 in DNA: TGTGCCAACAGCTCGACCCAGGTGGAGACCCAGTACTTC. Translation gives CANSSTQVETQYF. The chain carries TRBV7-2 and TRBJ2-5; D ambiguous. This CDR3 is 13 amino acids long. Germline V gene sequence: CDR1 SGHTA, CDR2 FQGNSA. Combining the CDR3 with reference TRBV7-2 and TRBJ2-5 gives the whole variable domain GAGVSQSPSNKVTEKGKDVELRCDPISGHTALYWYRQSLGQGLEFLIYFQGNSAPDKSGLPSDRFSAERTGGSVSTLTIQRTQQEDSAVYLCANSSTQVETQYFGPGTRLLVL.

The rearrangement uses TRBV28 and TRBJ2-7, with unresolved D. This CDR3 has 13 residues. Germline V gene sequence: CDR1 MDHEN, CDR2 SYDVKM. Trimming cost V 6 bases and J 6 bases, with 15 bases left between them. The CDR3 reads CASSPAPPAEQYF. CDR3 sequence (DNA): TGTGCCAGCAGCCCGGCCCCTCCGGCCGAGCAGTACTTC.

The rearrangement joins TRBV7-2 to TRBJ2-5; 7 positions agree with TRBD1. V gave up 11 bases and J gave up 2 bases; unmatched junction bases: 8. CDR3 length: 13 residues. CDR1 is SGHTA and CDR2 is FQGNSA in the germline V gene. This CDR3 reads CAGGRDSQETQYF. The CDR3 DNA reads as TGTGCCGGAGGCCGGGACAGTCAAGAGACCCAGTACTTC.

DNA for the CDR3: TGTGCCAGCAGCCGACGGAACACTATTGGCTACACCTTC. Amino acids: CASSRRNTIGYTF. This chain links TRBV6-2 or TRBV6-3 with TRBJ1-2, with D unresolved. The length of the CDR3 is 13 residues. CDR1 MNHEY and CDR2 SVGEGT come from the germline V gene. V was shortened by 6 bases and J by 7 bases, with 15 bases between the two germline ends.

V is TRBV11-2 and J is TRBJ2-5; 8 bases agree with TRBD2. The germline CDR1 and CDR2 sequences are SGHAT and FQNNGV. The CDR3 totals 15 residues. The junction had 11 bases not matched to a gene; V was cut back by 6 bases and J by 5 bases. The CDR3: CASSLTGGATETQYF. The CDR3 bases are TGTGCCAGCAGTCTAACCGGGGGGGCTACCGAGACCCAGTACTTC.

Comment on this clonotype: A much larger clone is a single base away; this may be a read error. J is TRBJ2-3 and V is TRBV18; possibly TRBD1 for D (5 bases). CDR1 and CDR2 (germline): KGHSH, LQKENI. This CDR3 region has 16 residues. Deletions cut 0 bases from V and 1 base from J, with 11 bases between. The CDR3 bases are TGTGCCAGCTCACCACCCCGGTGCAGGGGCACAGATACGCAGTATTTT. Translated: CASSPPRCRGTDTQYF.

The chain combines TRBV28 with TRBJ2-5, with a tentative D call TRBD2 (6 bases). Near its end, the DNA agrees better with TRBJ2-7, so the J call may be wrong. This CDR3 is built from 16 residues. Germline V CDR1 and CDR2: MDHEN, SYDVKM. For the CDR3, the DNA is TGTGCCAGCAGTTTGGTGGGGAGCGGGCGCCAAAACGAGCAGTACTTC. Protein: CASSLVGSGRQNEQYF.

There are a few counts of this clonotype. This chain joins TRBV6-6 and TRBJ2-5; D is possibly TRBD1 (6 bases). The CDR3 runs 14 residues. Trimming left V 5 bases short and J 13 bases short, with 23 bases between. Germline V gene sequence: CDR1 MNHNY, CDR2 SVGAGI (reference sequence). The CDR3 loop is CASSVGGSGAVLYF. In DNA form, the CDR3 reads TGTGCCAGCAGTGTAGGGGGTTCTGGCGCTGTGCTGTACTTC.

The chain carries TRBV21-1 and TRBJ2-4; the listed D gene, TRBD2, was not tested against the DNA. TRBV21-1 is deemed a pseudogene. The CDR3 consists of 22 residues. The DNA of the CDR3 is TGTGCCAGCGGCAAAGATGAATTGGAGAGTAGCGGCAGAAGACGAAACAAAAACATTCAGTACTTC. Protein product: CASGKDELESSGRRRNKNIQYF.

This clonotype came up a few times. J is TRBJ2-1 and V is TRBV7-2; possible D gene TRBD1, 5 bases. The ends were cut back, 0 bases at V and 14 bases at J, with 17 bases in the middle. This CDR3 has 14 amino acids. Germline values: CDR1 SGHTA, CDR2 FQGNSA. CDR3 protein: CASSLARNDRSKFF. In DNA, the CDR3 is TGTGCCAGCAGCTTAGCGCGGAACGACAGATCAAAGTTCTTC. The variable domain in full, with the rest retrieved from reference TRBV7-2 and TRBJ2-1, is GAGVSQSPSNKVTEKGKDVELRCDPISGHTALYWYRQSLGQGLEFLIYFQGNSAPDKSGLPSDRFSAERTGGSVSTLTIQRTQQEDSAVYLCASSLARNDRSKFFGPGTRLTVL.

This clonotype has just a few counts. The chain has TRBV29-1 and TRBJ2-3; 13 positions agree with TRBD2. The CDR3 is 17 residues long. Germline trimming cut 4 bases from V and 1 base from J; bases unmatched to any gene: 8. Germline assignment: CDR1 SQVTM and CDR2 ANQGSEA. The chain's CDR3 is CSVVGTSGTRGTDTQYF. The CDR3 DNA reads TGCAGCGTTGTAGGGACTAGCGGGACCCGGGGCACAGATACGCAGTATTTT.

The J gene is TRBJ2-7, the V gene TRBV20-1, with D possibly TRBD1 on 6 matching bases. This CDR3 is built from 14 residues. Trimming removed 3 bases at V and 8 bases at J, with 20 bases between. Looked up from germline, CDR1 is DFQATT and CDR2 is SNEGSKA (reference sequence). This CDR3 reads CSASSWTTRDKQYF. Here the CDR3 DNA reads TGCAGTGCTAGTAGTTGGACCACCCGGGACAAGCAGTACTTC.

As for this clonotype: Just one base apart from a much larger clone, this may be a read error. V gene TRBV9 combines with J gene TRBJ2-7; D possibly corresponds to TRBD2 (5 bases). Germline loops: CDR1 SGDLS, CDR2 YYNGEE. Trimming removed 0 bases from V and 7 bases from J, with 14 bases in between. This CDR3 has 14 residues. Here the CDR3 reads CASSVGTTSGEQYF. The CDR3 coding sequence is TGTGCCAGCAGCGTAGGAACTACCTCGGGGGAGCAGTACTTC.

The chain links TRBV23-1 to TRBJ2-3; D gene uncertain. TRBV23-1 is reported as an ORF; its role is uncertain. This CDR3 comprises 15 residues. V shed 0 bases and J shed 1 base, with 8 bases lying between them. CDR3 in amino acids: CASSQSAEGTDTQYF. CDR3 coding DNA: TGCGCCAGCAGTCAATCGGCGGAAGGCACAGATACGCAGTATTTT.

This clonotype was counted between two and nine times. The chain combines TRBV5-1 with TRBJ2-1; TRBD2 aligns across 8 bases. Matching the DNA end better, TRBJ2-7 makes the J call doubtful. This CDR3 has 16 residues. Germline CDR1 and CDR2: SGHRS and YFSETQ. This chain's CDR3 is CASSLGGGTSNYEQYF. The CDR3 DNA sequence: TGCGCCAGCAGCTTGGGGGGCGGGACTAGTAACTACGAGCAGTACTTC.